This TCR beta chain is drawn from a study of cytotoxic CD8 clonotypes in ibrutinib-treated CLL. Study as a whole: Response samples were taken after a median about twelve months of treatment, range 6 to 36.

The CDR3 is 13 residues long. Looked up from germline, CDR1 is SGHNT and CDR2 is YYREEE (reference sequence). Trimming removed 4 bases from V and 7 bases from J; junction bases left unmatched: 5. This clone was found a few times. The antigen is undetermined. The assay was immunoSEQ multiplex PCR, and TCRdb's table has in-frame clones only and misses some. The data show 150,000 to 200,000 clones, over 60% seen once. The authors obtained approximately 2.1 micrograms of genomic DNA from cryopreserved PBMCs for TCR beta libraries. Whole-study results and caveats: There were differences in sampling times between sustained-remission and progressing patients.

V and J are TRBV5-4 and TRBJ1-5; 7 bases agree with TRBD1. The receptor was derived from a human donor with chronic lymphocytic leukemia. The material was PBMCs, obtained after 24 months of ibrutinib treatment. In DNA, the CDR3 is TGTGCCAGCAGCGCAGGGACAGCGCAGCCCCAGCATTTT. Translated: CASSAGTAQPQHF.